Described below is a single T cell receptor beta chain sequence and its context. These data belong to a study of technical replicates of blood from several donors. The table came from immunoSEQ multiplex PCR; TCRdb's copy has only in-frame clones and leaves some out. The sample carries about 56,000 clones, nearly 95% recorded once. V was clipped by 10 bases and J by 0 bases, with 14 bases between them. The CDR3 is made up of 14 amino acids. The germline V gene has CDR1 ENHRY and CDR2 SYGVKD. The J gene is TRBJ2-3, the V gene TRBV10-3, with D possibly matching TRBD2 (5 bases). Sequenced: PBMCs. This sequence was found in a human donor in good health. Some clones in this sample may be carry-over from other donors' samples. Written as DNA, the CDR3 is TGTGCCAGTTTGGACTGGCAAAGCACAGATACGCAGTATTTT. Amino acid sequence: CASLDWQSTDTQYF.